This entry lists 13 T cell receptor beta chains sequenced from one sample in a study of T cells in Graves' hyperthyroidism and ophthalmopathy. The source material, RNA transcripts, was used to amplify TCR beta CDR3 regions. The HTBI primer set drove a first-round RT-PCR of the TCR CDR3. TCRdb processed the multiplex PCR reads anew with MiXCR; each CDR3 protein has one entry. The sample gives under 800,000 distinct CDR3 sequences, 14% of which show up once; 10% is in the top ten. The sample taken for sequencing was blood. All receptors come from a young woman with Graves' hyperthyroidism.

This clonotype has only a few counts. The V and J genes are TRBV13 and TRBJ2-7; 9 nucleotides line up with TRBD1. Germline CDR1 and CDR2: PRHDT and FYEKMQ (reference sequence). V was pared by 5 bases and J by 4 bases, with 9 bases of the junction left unmatched. The CDR3 consists of 15 residues. CDR3: CASSPTGTGLYEQYF. For the CDR3, the DNA is TGTGCCAGCAGCCCCACCGGGACAGGGCTGTACGAGCAGTACTTC.

On this clonotype itself: A much larger clone lies one base from this, so it may be a read error. The chain links TRBV7-9 to TRBJ1-3; no clear D. The CDR3 loop spans 13 amino acids. V was clipped by 3 bases and J by 8 bases, with 11 bases between them. Looked up from germline, CDR1 is SEHNR and CDR2 is FQNEAQ (reference sequence). The CDR3 spells CASSFGSADTIYF. The CDR3 DNA reads as TGTGCCAGCAGCTTCGGGTCGGCGGACACCATATATTTT.

V gene TRBV20-1 combines with J gene TRBJ2-2; D is perhaps TRBD1 or TRBD2 (5 bases each). This CDR3 spans 14 amino acids. V was trimmed by 3 bases and J by 0 bases, leaving 8 bases between them. Germline V gene lookup returns CDR1 DFQATT and CDR2 SNEGSKA (reference sequence). In DNA, the CDR3 is TGCAGTGCTAGGAGGGGAACGAACACCGGGGAGCTGTTTTTT. The encoded protein is CSARRGTNTGELFF.

This clonotype was detected only a few times. The gene calls are TRBV7-9 and TRBJ2-1; the match to TRBD1 covers 10 bases. CDR3 length: 18 residues. Trimming removed 6 bases from V and 2 bases from J; junction bases left unmatched: 13. Germline-derived CDR1 and CDR2 are SEHNR and FQNEAQ (reference sequence). The CDR3 DNA sequence: TGTGCCAGCAGACCATCCCTCCGGGACAGGGGTACCTACAATGAGCAGTTCTTC. It specifies CASRPSLRDRGTYNEQFF.

J is TRBJ2-7 and V is TRBV12-3 or TRBV12-4; 10 nucleotides match TRBD1. CDR3 length: 16 residues. J was trimmed by 0 bases and V by 5 bases; bases with no gene match: 7. CDR3 residues: CASSGGQGSSSYEQYF. The CDR3, as DNA: TGTGCCAGCAGTGGGGGACAGGGGTCAAGCTCCTACGAGCAGTACTTC.

The sample holds many counts of this clonotype. The rearrangement uses TRBV29-1 and TRBJ2-1; 8 nucleotides match TRBD1. Germline V gene sequence: CDR1 SQVTM, CDR2 ANQGSEA. V lost 3 bases and J lost 5; bases outside the gene matches: 3. This CDR3 spans 13 amino acids. DNA for the CDR3: TGCAGCGTTGACGGGACAGGAAACAATGAGCAGTTCTTC. It specifies CSVDGTGNNEQFF.

This clonotype was detected ten times or more. V is TRBV3-1 and J is TRBJ1-2; 7 bases map to TRBD1. The CDR3 has 13 amino acids. Germline CDR1 LGHDT, CDR2 YNNKEL (reference sequence). J was trimmed by 4 bases and V by 6 bases; bases with no gene match: 5. CDR3 loop: CASRQTGVYGYTF. CDR3 bases: TGTGCCAGCAGACAAACAGGGGTCTATGGCTACACCTTC.

The chain employs TRBV24-1 and TRBJ2-1; D is unclear. Germline CDR1 is KGHDR and CDR2 is SFDVKD. V was clipped by 4 bases and J by 12 bases, with 18 bases between them. The CDR3 spans 14 residues. The CDR3 bases are TGTGCCACCAGTGACCCTGACTTGGCGGTGGGGCAGTTCTTC. This encodes CATSDPDLAVGQFF.

Concerning this clonotype itself: One base away lies a much larger clone, so this may be a sequencing read error. The chain combines TRBV18 with TRBJ2-1, with a weak D call TRBD2 (6 bases). The CDR3 runs 15 residues. V lost 1 base to trimming and J lost 0 bases, with 7 bases between them. Germline CDR1 is KGHSH and CDR2 is LQKENI. The CDR3 spells CASSPQEGSYNEQFF. DNA for the CDR3: TGTGCCAGCTCACCACAGGAGGGCTCCTACAATGAGCAGTTCTTC.

The V and J genes are TRBV2 and TRBJ1-1, with 9 nucleotides matching TRBD1. The CDR3 has 16 residues. V shed 2 bases and J 0 bases; nucleotides not matched to a gene: 4. Germline loops: CDR1 SNHLY, CDR2 FYNNEI. Here the CDR3 DNA reads TGTGCCAGCAGTGAACCTAGGGACAGGGTGAACACTGAAGCTTTCTTT. It codes for CASSEPRDRVNTEAFF.

This clonotype has at least ten counts. The CDR3, as DNA: TGTGCCAGCAGGAGGAACACTGAAGCTTTCTTT. Translating it yields CASRRNTEAFF. The chain joins TRBV12-3 or TRBV12-4 to TRBJ1-1; D is unresolved. This CDR3 spans 11 amino acids. V dropped 6 bases and J dropped 1 base, with 3 bases sitting between them.

A remark on this clonotype: The junction and the germline gene differ at one end; a read error may be behind it. J is TRBJ2-3 and V is TRBV7-7; TRBD2 might be the D (6 bases). The CDR3 spans 13 residues. Germline CDR1 is SSHAT and CDR2 is FNYEAQ (reference sequence). CDR3 nucleotide sequence: TGTGCTAGCAGCTTAGATCGGGAGGATACGCAGTATTTT. This sequence encodes CASSLDREDTQYF.

This clonotype was seen a handful of times. The rearrangement joins TRBV29-1 to TRBJ1-1; 8 nucleotides match TRBD1. Germline V gene sequence: CDR1 SQVTM, CDR2 ANQGSEA. V lost 4 bases to trimming and J lost 6 bases; unmatched junction nucleotides: 7. The CDR3 is 13 amino acids. The CDR3 DNA is TGCAGCGTTGCGGACAGGGTAGGTTCTGAAGCTTTCTTT. This encodes CSVADRVGSEAFF. Full variable domain (missing parts from reference TRBV29-1 and TRBJ1-1): SAVISQKPSRDICQRGTSLTIQCQVDSQVTMMFWYRQQPGQSLTLIATANQGSEATYESGFVIDKFPISRPNLTFSTLTVSNMSPEDSSIYLCSVADRVGSEAFFGQGTRLTVV.